This T cell receptor beta chain was recorded in a study of cytomegalovirus exposure and HLA in healthy donors. Germline CDR1 reads SGHAT; CDR2 reads FQNNGV. J was trimmed by 2 bases and V by 1 base; bases with no gene match: 5. CDR3 length: 17 amino acids. A remark on this clone: Its cognate antigen is unknown.

Study-level findings and limits: Associated with cytomegalovirus, according to the listing, were 150 to 200 TCR beta chains. The tendency of first-cohort TCR clusters to co-occur in the 90 to 150 validation repertoires was the finding of a later analysis. Researchers reported that three CMV-associated chains were confirmed in vitro as CMV antigen-specific. Usually a TCR sequence was rare, but some public TCRs were found in many donors.

Clones were read by immunoSEQ multiplex PCR, and TCRdb kept only the in-frame ones, dropping some. The data contain around 260,000 clones, roughly 91% of them singletons. The sample consisted of PBMCs. The receptor was isolated from a woman under 40 in good health and CMV-seronegative. The chain couples TRBV11-2 to TRBJ1-4; TRBD1 matches 9 bases. CDR3 residues: CASSLAGQGRTNEKLFF. The CDR3 DNA reads as TGTGCCAGCAGCTTAGCGGGACAGGGAAGGACTAATGAAAAACTGTTTTTT.